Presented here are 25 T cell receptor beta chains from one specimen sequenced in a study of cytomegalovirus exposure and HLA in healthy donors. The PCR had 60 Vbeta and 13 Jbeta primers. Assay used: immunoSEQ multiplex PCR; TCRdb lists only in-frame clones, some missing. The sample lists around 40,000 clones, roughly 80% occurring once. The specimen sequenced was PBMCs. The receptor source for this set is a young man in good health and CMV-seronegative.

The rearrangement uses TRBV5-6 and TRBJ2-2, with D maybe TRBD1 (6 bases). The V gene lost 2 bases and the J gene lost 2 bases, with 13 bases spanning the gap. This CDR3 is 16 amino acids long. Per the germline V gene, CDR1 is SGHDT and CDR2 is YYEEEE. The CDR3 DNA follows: TGTGCCAGCAGCTTCGGGACACCACTCAACACCGGGGAGCTGTTTTTT. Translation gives CASSFGTPLNTGELFF.

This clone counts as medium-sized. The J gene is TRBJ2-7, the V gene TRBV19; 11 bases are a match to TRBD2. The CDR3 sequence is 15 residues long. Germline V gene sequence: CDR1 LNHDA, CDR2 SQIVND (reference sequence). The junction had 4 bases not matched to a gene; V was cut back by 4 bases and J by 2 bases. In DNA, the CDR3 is TGTGCCAGTAGTAAAGGGACTAGCGGAACCTACGAGCAGTACTTC. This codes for CASSKGTSGTYEQYF.

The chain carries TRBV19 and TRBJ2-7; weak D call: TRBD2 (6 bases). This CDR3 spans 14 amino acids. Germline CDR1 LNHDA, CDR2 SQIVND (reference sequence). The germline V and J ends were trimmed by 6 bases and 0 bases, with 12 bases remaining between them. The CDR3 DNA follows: TGTGCCAGTAGCGGGGGAGAATTCTCCTACGAGCAGTACTTC. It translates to CASSGGEFSYEQYF.

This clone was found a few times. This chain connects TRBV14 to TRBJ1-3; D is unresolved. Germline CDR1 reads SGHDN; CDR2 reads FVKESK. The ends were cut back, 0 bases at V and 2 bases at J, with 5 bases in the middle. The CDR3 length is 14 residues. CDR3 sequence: CASSQDIAGNTIYF. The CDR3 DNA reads TGTGCCAGCAGCCAAGATATTGCTGGAAACACCATATATTTT.

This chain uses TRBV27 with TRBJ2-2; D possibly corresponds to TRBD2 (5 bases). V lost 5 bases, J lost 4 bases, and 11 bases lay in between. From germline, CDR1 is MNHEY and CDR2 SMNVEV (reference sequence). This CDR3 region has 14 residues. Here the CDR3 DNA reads TGTGCCAGCAGTCTTCGGGGTGGCACCGGGGAGCTGTTTTTT. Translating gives CASSLRGGTGELFF.

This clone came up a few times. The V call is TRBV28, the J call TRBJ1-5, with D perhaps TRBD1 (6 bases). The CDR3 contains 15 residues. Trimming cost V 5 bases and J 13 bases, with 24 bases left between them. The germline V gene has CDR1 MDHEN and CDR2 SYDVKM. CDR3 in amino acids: CASSPTGTPGTGQHF. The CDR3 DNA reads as TGTGCCAGCAGTCCAACGGGGACACCGGGCACGGGACAGCATTTT.

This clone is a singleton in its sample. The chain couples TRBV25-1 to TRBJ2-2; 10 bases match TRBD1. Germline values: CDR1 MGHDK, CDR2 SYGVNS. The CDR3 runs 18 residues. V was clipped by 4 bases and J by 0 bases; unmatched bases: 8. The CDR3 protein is CASSVTGQGVSNTGELFF. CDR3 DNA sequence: TGTGCCAGCAGTGTTACCGGACAGGGGGTATCGAACACCGGGGAGCTGTTTTTT.

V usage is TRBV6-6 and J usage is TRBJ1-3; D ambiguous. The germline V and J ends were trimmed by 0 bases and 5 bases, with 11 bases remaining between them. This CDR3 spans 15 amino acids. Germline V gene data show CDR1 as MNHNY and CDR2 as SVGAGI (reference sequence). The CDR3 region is CASSYSQAGRNTIYF. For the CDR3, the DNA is TGTGCCAGCAGTTACTCCCAAGCGGGGAGAAACACCATATATTTT.

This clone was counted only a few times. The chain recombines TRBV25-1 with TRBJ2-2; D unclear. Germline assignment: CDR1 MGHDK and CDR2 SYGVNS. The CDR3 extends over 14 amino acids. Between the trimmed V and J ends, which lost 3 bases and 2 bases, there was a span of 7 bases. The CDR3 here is CASSEVANTGELFF. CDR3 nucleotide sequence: TGTGCCAGCAGTGAGGTAGCCAACACCGGGGAGCTGTTTTTT.

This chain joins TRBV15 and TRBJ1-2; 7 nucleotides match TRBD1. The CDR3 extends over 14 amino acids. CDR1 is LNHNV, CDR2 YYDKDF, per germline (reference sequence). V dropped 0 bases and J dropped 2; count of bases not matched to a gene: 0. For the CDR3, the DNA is TGTGCCACCAGCAGAGACAGGGGGAACTATGGCTACACCTTC. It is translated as CATSRDRGNYGYTF.

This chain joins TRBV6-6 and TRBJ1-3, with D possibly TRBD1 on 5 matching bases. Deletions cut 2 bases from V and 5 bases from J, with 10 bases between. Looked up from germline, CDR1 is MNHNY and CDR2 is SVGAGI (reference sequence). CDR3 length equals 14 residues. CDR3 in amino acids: CASSYAGIRNTIYF. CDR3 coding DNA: TGTGCCAGCAGTTACGCAGGGATACGAAACACCATATATTTT.

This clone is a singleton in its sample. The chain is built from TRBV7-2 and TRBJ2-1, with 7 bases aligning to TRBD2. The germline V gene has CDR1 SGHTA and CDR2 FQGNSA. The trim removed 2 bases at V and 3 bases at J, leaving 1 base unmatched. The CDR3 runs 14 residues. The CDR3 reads CASSLLADYNEQFF. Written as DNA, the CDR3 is TGTGCCAGCAGCTTACTAGCGGACTACAATGAGCAGTTCTTC.

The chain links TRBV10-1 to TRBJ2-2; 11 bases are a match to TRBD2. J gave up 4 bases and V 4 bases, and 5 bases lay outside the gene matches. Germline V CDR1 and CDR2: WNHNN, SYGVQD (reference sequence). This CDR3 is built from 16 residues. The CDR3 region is CASSGLAGGGTGELFF. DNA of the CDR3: TGCGCCAGCAGTGGGCTAGCGGGAGGCGGCACCGGGGAGCTGTTTTTT.

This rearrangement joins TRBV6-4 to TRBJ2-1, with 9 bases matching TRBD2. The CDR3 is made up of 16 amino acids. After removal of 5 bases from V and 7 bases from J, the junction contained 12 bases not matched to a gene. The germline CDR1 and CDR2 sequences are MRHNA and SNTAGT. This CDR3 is CASSNNVAGVSNEQFF. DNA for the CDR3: TGTGCCAGCAGTAACAACGTAGCGGGAGTTTCTAATGAGCAGTTCTTC.

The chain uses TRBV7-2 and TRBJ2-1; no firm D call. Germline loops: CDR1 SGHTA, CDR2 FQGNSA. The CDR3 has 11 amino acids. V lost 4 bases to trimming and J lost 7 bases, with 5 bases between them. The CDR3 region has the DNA TGTGCCAGCAGCTATAATAATGAGCAGTTCTTC. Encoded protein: CASSYNNEQFF.

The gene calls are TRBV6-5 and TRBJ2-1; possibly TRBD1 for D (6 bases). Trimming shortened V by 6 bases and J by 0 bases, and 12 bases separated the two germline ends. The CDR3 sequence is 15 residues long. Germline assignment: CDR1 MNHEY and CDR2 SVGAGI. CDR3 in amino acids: CASRRTDISYNEQFF. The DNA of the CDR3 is TGTGCCAGCAGGAGGACAGATATCTCCTACAATGAGCAGTTCTTC.

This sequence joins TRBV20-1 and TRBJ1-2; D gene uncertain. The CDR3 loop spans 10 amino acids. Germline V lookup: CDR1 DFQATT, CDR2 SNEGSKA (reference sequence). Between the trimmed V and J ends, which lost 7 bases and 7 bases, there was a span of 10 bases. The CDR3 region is CSVLLSGYTF. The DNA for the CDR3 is TGCAGTGTACTCCTGAGTGGCTACACCTTC.

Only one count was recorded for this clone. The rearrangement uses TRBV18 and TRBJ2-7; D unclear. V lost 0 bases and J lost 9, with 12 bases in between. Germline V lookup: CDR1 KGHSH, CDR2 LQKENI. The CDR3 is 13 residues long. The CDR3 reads CASSPPTPRGQYF. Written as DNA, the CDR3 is TGTGCCAGCTCACCACCGACCCCCCGCGGGCAGTACTTC. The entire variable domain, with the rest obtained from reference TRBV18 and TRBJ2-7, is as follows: NAGVMQNPRHLVRRRGQEARLRCSPMKGHSHVYWYRQLPEEGLKFMVYLQKENIIDESGMPKERFSAEFPKEGPSILRIQQVVRGDSAAYFCASSPPTPRGQYFGPGTRLTVT.

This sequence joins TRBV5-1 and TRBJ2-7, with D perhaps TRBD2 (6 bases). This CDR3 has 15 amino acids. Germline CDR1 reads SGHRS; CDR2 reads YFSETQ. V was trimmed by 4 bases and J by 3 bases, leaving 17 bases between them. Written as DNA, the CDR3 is TGCGCCAGCAGCGAATCCGGGACTCGAAGCTACGAGCAGTACTTC. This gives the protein CASSESGTRSYEQYF.

This CDR3 reads CASSLAASGPSRRYF. The CDR3 DNA follows: TGTGCCAGCAGCTTAGCTGCTAGCGGTCCCTCCAGGCGGTACTTC. The chain uses TRBV7-8 and TRBJ2-7, with 7 bases that match TRBD2. CDR3 length: 15 amino acids. J was trimmed by 12 bases and V by 0 bases; bases with no gene match: 14. Germline CDR1 SGHVS, CDR2 FQNEAQ.

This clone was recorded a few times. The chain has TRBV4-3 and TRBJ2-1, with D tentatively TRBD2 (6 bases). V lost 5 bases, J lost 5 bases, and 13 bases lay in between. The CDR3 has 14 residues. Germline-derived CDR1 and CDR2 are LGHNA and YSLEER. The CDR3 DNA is TGCGCCAGCAGCTACGGGACTTTGGACAATGAGCAGTTCTTC. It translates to CASSYGTLDNEQFF.

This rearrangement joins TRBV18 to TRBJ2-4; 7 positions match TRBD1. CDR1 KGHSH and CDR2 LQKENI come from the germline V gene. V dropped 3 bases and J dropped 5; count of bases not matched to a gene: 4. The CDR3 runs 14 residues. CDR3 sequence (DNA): TGTGCCAGCTCACCTCGACAGGGCCAAAACATTCAGTACTTC. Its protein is CASSPRQGQNIQYF.

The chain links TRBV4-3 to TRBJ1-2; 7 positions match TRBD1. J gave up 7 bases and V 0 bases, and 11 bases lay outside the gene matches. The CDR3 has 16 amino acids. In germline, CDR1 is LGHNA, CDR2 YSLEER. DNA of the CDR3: TGCGCCAGCAGCCAAGAACCGGGACAGAATTCCCTTGGCTACACCTTC. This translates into CASSQEPGQNSLGYTF.

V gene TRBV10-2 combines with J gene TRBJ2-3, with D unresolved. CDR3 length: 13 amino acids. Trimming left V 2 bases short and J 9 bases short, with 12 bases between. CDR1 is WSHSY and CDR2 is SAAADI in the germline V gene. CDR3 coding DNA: TGCGCCAGCAGTGAGGTAATCGGCGGAACGCAGTATTTT. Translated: CASSEVIGGTQYF.

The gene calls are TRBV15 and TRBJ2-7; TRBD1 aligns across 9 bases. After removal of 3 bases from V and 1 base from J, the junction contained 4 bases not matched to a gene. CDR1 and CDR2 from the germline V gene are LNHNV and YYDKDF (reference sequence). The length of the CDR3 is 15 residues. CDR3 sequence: CATSSLDRGSYEQYF. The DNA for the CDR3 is TGTGCCACCAGCAGCCTGGACAGGGGTTCCTACGAGCAGTACTTC. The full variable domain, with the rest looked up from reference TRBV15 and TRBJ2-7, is DAMVIQNPRYQVTQFGKPVTLSCSQTLNHNVMYWYQQKSSQAPKLLFHYYDKDFNNEADTPDNFQSRRPNTSFCFLDIRSPGLGDTAMYLCATSSLDRGSYEQYFGPGTRLTVT.